Listed below are T cell receptor beta chains from one sample, sequenced in a study of post-analysis software for immune sequencing data. TCRdb analysed the PCR reads with MiXCR anew, one entry per CDR3 protein. Here the sample spans about 540,000 distinct CDR3 sequences, 34% being singletons. The sequencing sample was made of blood. These receptors were obtained from a girl aged 2-17 years with multiple sclerosis. Each CDR3 is given with its conserved first and last residue. The D gene is left open where the match is weak. Size tells how often a clone was seen (once, few, many) or the class of an expanded clone, and some rows leave it out.

J gene | V gene | clone size | D gene | CDR3 DNA | CDR3 protein
TRBJ2-7 | TRBV6-6 | - | - | TGTGCCAGCAGTTACCCGACTAGAAGTCCTCACGAGCAGTACTTC | CASSYPTRSPHEQYF
TRBJ1-5 | TRBV9 | - | - | TGTGCCAGCAGCGTAGCAAACGATCAGCCCCAGCATTTT | CASSVANDQPQHF
TRBJ2-1 | TRBV29-1 | few | TRBD2 | TGCAGCGGAGCGGGGATTATGTCCTACAATGAGCAGTTCTTC | CSGAGIMSYNEQFF
TRBJ2-5 | TRBV3-1 | - | - | TGTGCCAGCAGCCAAGACTTGGGGAGCCAAGAGACCCAGTACTTC | CASSQDLGSQETQYF
TRBJ2-7 | TRBV6-2/TRBV6-3 | - | TRBD1 | TGTGCCAGCAGCCAAAGACAGGGGAATAAGTACTTC | CASSQRQGNKYF
TRBJ2-5 | TRBV6-1 | - | - | TGTGCCAGCAGATACAGGGTAGGAGAGACCCAGTACTTC | CASRYRVGETQYF
TRBJ1-2 | TRBV5-1 | - | - | TGCGCCAGCAGCCCGACAGGCAGGGGCTATGGCTACACCTTC | CASSPTGRGYGYTF
TRBJ2-4 | TRBV20-1 | few | - | TGCAGTGCTAGAGTAGGTGGGGGCCCCCTCACCAAAAACATTCAGTACTTC | CSARVGGGPLTKNIQYF
TRBJ1-4 | TRBV5-1 | - | - | TGCGCCAGCAGCGAGGTCGGGGCGGCAGCTAATGAAAAACTGTTTTTT | CASSEVGAAANEKLFF
TRBJ2-3 | TRBV24-1 | - | TRBD1 | TGTGCCACCAGTGAACCCTCAGGGGGAAGGACAGATACGCAGTATTTT | CATSEPSGGRTDTQYF
TRBJ1-1 | TRBV7-9 | - | - | TGTGCCAGCAGCGCACGGGCTCTTGGAACTGAAGCTTTCTTT | CASSARALGTEAFF
TRBJ1-2 | TRBV6-5 | - | - | TGTGCCTTCGCACCCCGGGTTAAGCTCAGCTACACCTTC | CAFAPRVKLSYTF
TRBJ2-2 | TRBV7-2 | - | TRBD2 | TGTGCCAGCAGCTTAGGCGGGGGTGGCACCGGGGAGCTGTTTTTT | CASSLGGGGTGELFF
TRBJ2-6 | TRBV7-9 | - | TRBD2 | TGTGCCAGCAGCTTCGGGAAGGGAGGGCCCTCTGGGGCCAACGTCCTGACTTTC | CASSFGKGGPSGANVLTF
TRBJ2-3 | TRBV9 | - | TRBD1 | TGTGCCAGCAGCGACCTACAGGGGAATGCGCAGTATTTT | CASSDLQGNAQYF
TRBJ2-1 | TRBV9 | - | - | TGTGCCAGCAGCGTAGGGTCTAGTGCCAATGAGCAGTTCTTC | CASSVGSSANEQFF
TRBJ2-7 | TRBV20-1 | - | - | TGCAGTGCTAGGATGGCCGGGCGCACCTACGAGCAGTACTTC | CSARMAGRTYEQYF
TRBJ2-7 | TRBV4-1 | few | TRBD2 | TGCGCCAGCAGCCAAGAGGGTACTAGCGGAGATTATCAAGAGGCCCAGTACTTC | CASSQEGTSGDYQEAQYF
TRBJ2-7 | TRBV5-1 | few | TRBD1 | TGCGCCAGCAGCTCCTCGGGACAGCTATACAATGAGCAGTACTTC | CASSSSGQLYNEQYF
TRBJ2-5 | TRBV7-9 | - | TRBD2 | TGTGCCAGCAGCTTAAGTGGCGGGGGGTCCCAAGAGACCCAGTACTTC | CASSLSGGGSQETQYF
TRBJ2-5 | TRBV7-9 | - | - | TGTGCCAGCAGCTTAGGACAGAGAAGTAAAGAGACCCAGTACTTC | CASSLGQRSKETQYF
TRBJ2-3 | TRBV25-1 | - | TRBD1 | TGTGCCAGCAGTGCTGACAGGGGTTGGGCCACAGATACGCAGTATTTT | CASSADRGWATDTQYF